Below are 11 T cell receptor beta chains sequenced from a single sample in a study of naive and memory T cell subsets. Both TRBC1 and TRBC2 were covered by a beta constant-region primer of two equimolar oligonucleotides. MiXCR, run by TCRdb on the UMI-ligation and nested PCR reads, gives a single entry per CDR3 protein. This table holds 130,000 to 150,000 distinct CDR3 sequences, 17% found once. Material: naive CD4+ T cells from blood. Receptors were obtained from a human donor in good health.

This CDR3 reads CASSLSGSYEQYF. CDR3 coding DNA: TGTGCCAGCAGCTTGTCGGGCTCCTACGAGCAGTACTTC. This chain connects TRBV7-2 to TRBJ2-7; no clear D. Between the trimmed V and J ends, which lost 3 bases and 0 bases, there was a span of 6 bases. Germline values: CDR1 SGHTA, CDR2 FQGNSA. The CDR3 is 13 residues long.

This clonotype was seen a few times. The V and J genes are TRBV5-1 and TRBJ2-7; unclear D gene. V was pared by 4 bases and J by 1 base, with 12 bases between. Per germline, CDR1 SGHRS and CDR2 YFSETQ. The CDR3 covers 14 residues. CDR3 in DNA: TGCGCCAGCAGCCTACCTAACTTATCCTACGAGCAGTACTTC. This sequence encodes CASSLPNLSYEQYF.

In DNA form, the CDR3 reads TGTGCCAGCAGACACGTATCCAGGGGATACCAACGAAATTTCTACGAGCAGTACTTC. This encodes CASRHVSRGYQRNFYEQYF. The V gene is TRBV6-5, the J gene TRBJ2-7; TRBD1 is a possible D gene (6 bases). The CDR3 runs to 19 residues. V was shortened by 6 bases and J by 3 bases, with 30 bases between the two germline ends. CDR1 is MNHEY, CDR2 SVGAGI, per germline.

The chain is built from TRBV7-9 and TRBJ1-1; D perhaps matches TRBD1 (5 bases). Germline CDR1 is SEHNR and CDR2 is FQNEAQ (reference sequence). The CDR3 loop spans 14 amino acids. V was pared by 5 bases and J by 7 bases, with 17 bases between. The CDR3 nucleotides are TGTGCCAGCAGCCCCTCCAGGGTCAGTGATGAAGCTTTCTTT. The encoded protein is CASSPSRVSDEAFF.

This clonotype has just a few counts. The CDR3 region has the DNA TGTGCCACCAGTGATTTCCTACCGACTAGCCCGAATACAGATACGCAGTATTTT. It codes for CATSDFLPTSPNTDTQYF. V and J are TRBV24-1 and TRBJ2-3; TRBD2 matches 7 bases. This CDR3 spans 18 amino acids. Germline-derived CDR1 and CDR2 are KGHDR and SFDVKD. Trimming at V came to 1 base and at J to 3 bases, leaving 12 bases not matched to a gene.

The CDR3 here is CASSYQGPVETQYF. In DNA form, the CDR3 reads TGCGCCAGCAGCTACCAGGGCCCTGTAGAGACCCAGTACTTC. This chain uses TRBV5-1 with TRBJ2-5, with TRBD1 as a possible D gene (5 bases). Germline V gene data show CDR1 as SGHRS and CDR2 as YFSETQ. Deletions cut 3 bases from V and 4 bases from J, with 13 bases between. The CDR3 is made up of 14 amino acids.

This clonotype has more than one count but fewer than ten. This rearrangement joins TRBV18 to TRBJ2-1; 8 bases map to TRBD2. The CDR3 contains 16 residues. CDR1 is KGHSH and CDR2 is LQKENI in the germline V gene. Unmatched junction bases numbered 9, after V lost 0 bases and J lost 8 bases. CDR3 nucleotides: TGTGCCAGCTCACCACCGAGCGGGAGTTACTCAGATGAGCAGTTCTTC. Protein: CASSPPSGSYSDEQFF.

A few counts support this clonotype. The chain recombines TRBV5-1 with TRBJ2-3; 7 bases agree with TRBD2. CDR1 is SGHRS, CDR2 YFSETQ, per germline. This CDR3 is built from 16 residues. V shed 5 bases, J shed 0 bases, and the junction held 9 bases outside the gene matches. The CDR3, as DNA: TGCGCCAGCAGTTTTATAGCGGGCCGGAGCACAGATACGCAGTATTTT. Its protein is CASSFIAGRSTDTQYF.

There are many counts of this clonotype. The rearrangement joins TRBV18 to TRBJ2-7, with D unclear. The V gene lost 3 bases and the J gene lost 0 bases, with 6 bases spanning the gap. The CDR3 totals 13 residues. In germline, CDR1 is KGHSH, CDR2 LQKENI. The CDR3 sequence is CASSPKDSYEQYF. Written as DNA, the CDR3 is TGTGCCAGCTCACCCAAGGACTCCTACGAGCAGTACTTC.

The J gene is TRBJ2-2, the V gene TRBV5-1; unclear D gene. The ends were cut back, 2 bases at V and 0 bases at J, with 8 bases in the middle. The germline V gene encodes CDR1 SGHRS and CDR2 YFSETQ. The CDR3 loop spans 15 amino acids. In nucleotides, the CDR3 is TGCGCCAGCAGCTTAGGGCAACCGAACACCGGGGAGCTGTTTTTT. Translated, it gives CASSLGQPNTGELFF.

This clonotype was counted between two and nine times. The V and J genes are TRBV10-2 and TRBJ2-5; no firm D call. Germline lookup yields CDR1 WSHSY and CDR2 SAAADI. The CDR3 has 14 residues. Deletions cut 3 bases from V and 5 bases from J, with 13 bases between. CDR3: CASSDREFWETQYF. In nucleotides, the CDR3 is TGCGCCAGCAGTGATAGGGAATTTTGGGAGACCCAGTACTTC.